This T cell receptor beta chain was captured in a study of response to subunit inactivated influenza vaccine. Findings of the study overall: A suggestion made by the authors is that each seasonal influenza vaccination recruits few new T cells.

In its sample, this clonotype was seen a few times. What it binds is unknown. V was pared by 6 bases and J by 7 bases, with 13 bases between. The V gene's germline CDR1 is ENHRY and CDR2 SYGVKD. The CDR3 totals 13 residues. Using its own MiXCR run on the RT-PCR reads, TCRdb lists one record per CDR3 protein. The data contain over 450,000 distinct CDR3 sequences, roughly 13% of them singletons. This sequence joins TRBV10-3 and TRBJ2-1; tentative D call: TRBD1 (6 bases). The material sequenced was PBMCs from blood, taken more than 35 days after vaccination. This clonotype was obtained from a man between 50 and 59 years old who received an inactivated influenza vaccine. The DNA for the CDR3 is TGTGCCATCAGGGGTCCAGGGGAGAATGAGCAGTTCTTC. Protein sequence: CAIRGPGENEQFF.